One sample yielded the 22 T cell receptor beta chains listed below, sequenced in a study of metastatic and nonmetastatic thyroid tumors. Using MiXCR, TCRdb re-called clones from the PCR reads. Of about 37,000 clones listed, about 14% are singletons. Patients had received no treatment of any kind before thyroid surgery. The sample comprised blood. All receptors derive from a female donor with papillary thyroid cancer or a benign thyroid nodule (not recorded which). Some clones in this sample may be carry-over from other donors' samples.

This clone turned up a few times. The rearrangement links TRBV28 to TRBJ2-7; D may be TRBD2 (6 bases). Between the trimmed V and J ends, which lost 3 bases and 2 bases, there was a span of 20 bases. The CDR3 runs to 17 residues. CDR1 is MDHEN and CDR2 is SYDVKM in the germline V gene. In DNA form, the CDR3 reads TGTGCCAGCAGTTTGAACAGCTGGGGCCGGGGGACCTACGAGCAGTACTTC. Its translation is CASSLNSWGRGTYEQYF. Supplemented by reference TRBV28 and TRBJ2-7, the full variable domain reads DVKVTQSSRYLVKRTGEKVFLECVQDMDHENMFWYRQDPGLGLRLIYFSYDVKMKEKGDIPEGYSVSREKKERFSLILESASTNQTSMYLCASSLNSWGRGTYEQYFGPGTRLTVT.

This clone has ten or more counts. The V gene is TRBV6-1, the J gene TRBJ2-7; 10 nucleotides align to TRBD2. The CDR3 covers 16 residues. The trim removed 7 bases at V and 6 bases at J, leaving 15 bases unmatched. Germline V gene data show CDR1 as MNHNS and CDR2 as SASEGT. The CDR3: CASTRTSGNRLGEQYF. The DNA for the CDR3 is TGTGCCAGCACGCGGACTAGCGGAAATAGGCTCGGCGAGCAGTACTTC.

In this sample, this clone turned up many times. This chain links TRBV29-1 with TRBJ2-5; TRBD2 is a possible D gene (5 bases). The CDR3 is 10 residues long. Trimming removed 5 bases from V and 7 bases from J, with 8 bases in between. Per germline, CDR1 SQVTM and CDR2 ANQGSEA. CDR3 DNA sequence: TGCAGCGTTCTTCGGGGGACCCAGTACTTC. It encodes CSVLRGTQYF.

Ten or more counts support this clone. The CDR3 does not end in the conserved phenylalanine or tryptophan, so this is likely a read error. This chain connects TRBV6-1 to TRBJ1-1; D might be TRBD1 (5 bases). Trimming cost V 6 bases and J 2 bases, with 10 bases left between them. Per germline, CDR1 MNHNS and CDR2 SASEGT. There are 13 residues in the CDR3. CDR3 sequence reads: CASSADSNTEAFS. CDR3 DNA: TGTGCCAGCAGCGCAGACAGCAACACTGAAGCTTTCTCT.

V gene TRBV2 combines with J gene TRBJ2-5; D is perhaps TRBD2 (6 bases). CDR3 length: 14 residues. V lost 9 bases and J lost 4, with 18 bases in between. Germline assignment: CDR1 SNHLY and CDR2 FYNNEI. CDR3 in DNA: TGTGCCAGAGTCTGGGGGGACGGGGGAGAGACCCAGTACTTC. As protein: CARVWGDGGETQYF.

This sequence joins TRBV6-2 or TRBV6-3 and TRBJ2-7; 10 bases fit TRBD2. Trimming cost V 5 bases and J 3 bases; bases outside gene matches: 10. This CDR3 is built from 16 residues. Germline CDR1 reads MNHEY; CDR2 reads SVGEGT. CDR3 amino acids: CASSDTLAGVRYEQYF. The CDR3 region has the DNA TGTGCCAGCAGTGACACCCTAGCGGGAGTTCGCTACGAGCAGTACTTC.

This clone was counted ten times or more. This chain links TRBV10-3 with TRBJ2-7, with 8 bases aligning to TRBD1. Trimming removed 11 bases from V and 5 bases from J; junction bases left unmatched: 5. This CDR3 comprises 11 residues. The germline gives CDR1 ENHRY, CDR2 SYGVKD. The DNA for the CDR3 is TGTGCCCTCGGACAGGGAGACGAGCAGTACTTC. Translated, it gives CALGQGDEQYF.

There are many counts of this clone. The chain carries TRBV7-8 and TRBJ2-1; 7 nucleotides line up with TRBD2. This CDR3 has 16 residues. The ends lost 0 bases at V and 9 bases at J; junction bases unmatched: 11. The germline V gene has CDR1 SGHVS and CDR2 FQNEAQ. In DNA, the CDR3 is TGTGCCAGCAGCTTAGCGAGGGAGGGCCTTGTCAGTGAGCAGTTCTTC. Its protein product is CASSLAREGLVSEQFF.

Ten or more counts support this clone. The V and J genes are TRBV7-2 and TRBJ1-2, with 7 positions matching TRBD1. Germline V CDR1 and CDR2: SGHTA, FQGNSA. This CDR3 comprises 14 residues. Losses at the gene ends were 1 base for V and 4 bases for J; bases not matched to a gene: 3. The CDR3 sequence: CASSLDRGSYGYTF. The CDR3 nucleotides are TGTGCCAGCAGCTTAGACAGGGGAAGCTATGGCTACACCTTC.

This chain's CDR3 is CASGGFGSNYVYGYTF. The CDR3 nucleotides are TGTGCCAGCGGAGGGTTTGGCTCTAATTACGTCTATGGCTACACCTTC. This sequence joins TRBV28 and TRBJ1-2; D not resolved. The CDR3 has 16 amino acids. Trimming cost V 8 bases and J 4 bases, with 23 bases left between them. Germline CDR1 is MDHEN and CDR2 is SYDVKM.

This clone was counted at least ten times. As DNA, the CDR3 is TGCAGTGCTAGCCTTTCCGGGACAGGGTCCTACGAGCAGTACTTC. It codes for CSASLSGTGSYEQYF. J is TRBJ2-7 and V is TRBV20-1, with TRBD1 matching 9 bases. The length of the CDR3 is 15 residues. CDR1 is DFQATT and CDR2 is SNEGSKA in the germline V gene (reference sequence). The V and J ends lost 3 bases and 1 base, in that order; junction bases with no gene match: 7.

This chain links TRBV20-1 with TRBJ2-2; possibly TRBD2 for D (5 bases). This CDR3 is 15 amino acids long. Trimming removed 1 base at V and 5 bases at J, with 14 bases between. CDR1 and CDR2 from the germline V gene are DFQATT and SNEGSKA (reference sequence). The CDR3 DNA follows: TGCAGTGCTAGAGGAGGTCTAGCAGTTACCGGGGAGCTGTTTTTT. Translating it yields CSARGGLAVTGELFF.

This clone has ten or more counts. The chain recombines TRBV7-3 with TRBJ2-7; 8 bases are a match to TRBD1. The CDR3 sequence is 14 residues long. The germline CDR1 and CDR2 sequences are SGHTA and FQGTGA. V was pared by 5 bases and J by 0 bases, with 3 bases of the junction left unmatched. The CDR3 loop is CASSPTGDSYEQYF. The CDR3 DNA reads TGTGCCAGCAGCCCGACAGGGGACTCCTACGAGCAGTACTTC.

The chain couples TRBV4-1 to TRBJ1-1; D unclear. Germline V gives CDR1 MGHRA, CDR2 YSYEKL. The CDR3 spans 14 residues. V was pared by 1 base and J by 4 bases, with 10 bases between. In DNA form, the CDR3 reads TGCGCCAGCAGCCAAGGGAACCTCGGCACTGAAGCTTTCTTT. Its translation: CASSQGNLGTEAFF.

This clone was seen at least ten times. The rearrangement uses TRBV10-3 and TRBJ2-3; 7 nucleotides agree with TRBD1. This CDR3 spans 14 amino acids. Germline CDR1 reads ENHRY; CDR2 reads SYGVKD. The ends lost 5 bases at V and 3 bases at J; junction bases unmatched: 5. CDR3 amino acids: CAISRDRETDTQYF. The CDR3 DNA is TGTGCCATCAGTCGCGACAGGGAAACAGATACGCAGTATTTT.

This clone was counted ten times or more. The V gene is TRBV20-1, the J gene TRBJ2-1, with 8 bases aligning to TRBD2. J lost 1 base, V lost 7 bases, and 6 bases had no gene match. Germline loops: CDR1 DFQATT, CDR2 SNEGSKA (reference sequence). There are 14 residues in the CDR3. The CDR3 sequence: CSVSAGESYNEQFF. The CDR3 coding sequence is TGCAGTGTTTCAGCGGGAGAGTCCTACAATGAGCAGTTCTTC.

This clone was seen a few times. The chain carries TRBV20-1 and TRBJ2-5, with TRBD1 matching 9 bases. Trimming took 4 bases from V and 6 from J; bases not matched to a gene: 9. Germline CDR1 and CDR2: DFQATT and SNEGSKA (reference sequence). This CDR3 has 14 amino acids. In DNA form, the CDR3 reads TGCAGTGCTACCGACAGGGGGGCCGTCAAGACCCAGTACTTC. This encodes CSATDRGAVKTQYF.

Sample share makes this clone medium-sized (0.01 to 0.1%). CDR3 nucleotides: TGTGCCAGCACCGGAGGTGGGGGCGAGCAGTACTTC. This translates into CASTGGGGEQYF. V is TRBV6-1 and J is TRBJ2-7; D may match TRBD1 or TRBD2 (5 bases each). CDR3 length: 12 amino acids. Trimming cost V 7 bases and J 6 bases, with 13 bases left between them. CDR1 and CDR2 from the germline V gene are MNHNS and SASEGT.

This clone showed up just a few times. The chain carries TRBV28 and TRBJ2-4, with a tentative D call TRBD1 (6 bases). With 8 bases removed from V and 3 bases from J, the gap between germline ends came to 20 bases. The CDR3 is made up of 16 amino acids. Per germline, CDR1 MDHEN and CDR2 SYDVKM. CDR3 residues: CASRPRQVGGKNIQYF. The CDR3 nucleotides read TGTGCCAGCCGTCCCCGACAGGTAGGGGGCAAAAACATTCAGTACTTC.

This clone occurred many times. The V call is TRBV24-1, the J call TRBJ1-2; 7 bases are a match to TRBD1. CDR1 KGHDR and CDR2 SFDVKD come from the germline V gene. There are 15 residues in the CDR3. The ends lost 4 bases at V and 8 bases at J; junction bases unmatched: 12. DNA of the CDR3: TGTGCCACCAGTGAGCAAGCACAGGGGCCGGCGGGCTACACCTTC. It specifies CATSEQAQGPAGYTF.

Of note for this clone: One base away lies a much larger clone, so this may be a sequencing read error. For the CDR3, the DNA is TGTGCCAGCAGAGAGCTAGCGGGAGCTTTCATCAATGAGCAGTTCTTC. As protein: CASRELAGAFINEQFF. The chain couples TRBV28 to TRBJ2-1, with TRBD2 identical over 10 bases. Germline V lookup: CDR1 MDHEN, CDR2 SYDVKM. The V segment lost 6 bases and the J segment 6 bases; nucleotides outside the gene matches: 11. The CDR3 is 16 residues long.

Many counts were recorded for this clone. The chain employs TRBV7-9 and TRBJ1-5; D may be TRBD1 (6 bases). Per the germline V gene, CDR1 is SEHNR and CDR2 is FQNEAQ (reference sequence). Deletions cut 5 bases from V and 1 base from J, with 15 bases between. This CDR3 region has 16 residues. CDR3 nucleotides: TGTGCCAGCAGCCCAGGGCAGGGGACAAGCAATCAGCCCCAGCATTTT. Protein product: CASSPGQGTSNQPQHF.